Listed here are 3 T cell receptor beta chains from one sample, sequenced in a study of technical replicates of blood from several donors. Sequenced by immunoSEQ multiplex PCR; TCRdb stores in-frame clones only, minus some. Counted here are some 83,000 clones, roughly nine tenths occurring once; the ten biggest clones make up 0.25%. Material for sequencing was T cells isolated from PBMCs. These TCRs come from a human donor in good health.

This chain links TRBV5-4 with TRBJ2-1; 9 nucleotides match TRBD2. The CDR3 runs to 16 residues. Losses at the gene ends were 0 bases for V and 8 bases for J; bases not matched to a gene: 9. Germline-derived CDR1 and CDR2 are SGHNT and YYREEE (reference sequence). The CDR3 nucleotides are TGTGCCAGCAGCTTGGCCAGCGGGGGGCTTGAGGATGAGCAGTTCTTC. As protein: CASSLASGGLEDEQFF. Supplemented by reference TRBV5-4 and TRBJ2-1, the full variable domain reads ETGVTQSPTHLIKTRGQQVTLRCSSQSGHNTVSWYQQALGQGPQFIFQYYREEENGRGNFPPRFSGLQFPNYSSELNVNALELDDSALYLCASSLASGGLEDEQFFGPGTRLTVL.

The J gene is TRBJ2-3, the V gene TRBV7-2; 12 positions match TRBD2. The germline gives CDR1 SGHTA, CDR2 FQGNSA. This CDR3 comprises 16 residues. The ends lost 4 bases at V and 0 bases at J; junction bases unmatched: 2. The CDR3 region has the DNA TGTGCCAGCAGCTCAGGACTAGCGGGGAGCACAGATACGCAGTATTTT. Translated: CASSSGLAGSTDTQYF.

The chain has TRBV6-6 and TRBJ1-5; tentatively, D is TRBD1 (6 bases). The CDR3 totals 15 residues. Germline values: CDR1 MNHNY, CDR2 SVGAGI (reference sequence). V lost 2 bases to trimming and J lost 3 bases, with 11 bases between them. CDR3 in DNA: TGTGCCAGCAGTTACGCCGACAGGAACAATCAGCCCCAGCATTTT. Protein: CASSYADRNNQPQHF.